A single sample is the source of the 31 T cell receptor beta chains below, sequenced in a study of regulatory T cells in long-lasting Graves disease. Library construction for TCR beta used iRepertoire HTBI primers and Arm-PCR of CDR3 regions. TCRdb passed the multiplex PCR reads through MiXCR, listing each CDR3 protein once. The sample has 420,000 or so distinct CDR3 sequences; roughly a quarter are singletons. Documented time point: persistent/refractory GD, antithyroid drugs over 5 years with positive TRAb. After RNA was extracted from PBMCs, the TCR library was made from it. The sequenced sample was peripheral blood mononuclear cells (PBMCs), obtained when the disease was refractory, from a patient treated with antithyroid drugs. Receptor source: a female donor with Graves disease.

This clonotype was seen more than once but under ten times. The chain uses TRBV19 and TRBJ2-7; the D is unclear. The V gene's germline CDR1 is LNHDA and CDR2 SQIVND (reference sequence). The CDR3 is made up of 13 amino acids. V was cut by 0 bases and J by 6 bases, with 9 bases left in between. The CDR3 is CASSIDLGIEQYF. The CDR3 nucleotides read TGTGCCAGTAGTATAGATCTGGGGATCGAGCAGTACTTC. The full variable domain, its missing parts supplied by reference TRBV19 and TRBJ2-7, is DGGITQSPKYLFRKEGQNVTLSCEQNLNHDAMYWYRQDPGQGLRLIYYSQIVNDFQKGDIAEGYSVSREKKESFPLTVTSAQKNPTAFYLCASSIDLGIEQYFGPGTRLTVT.

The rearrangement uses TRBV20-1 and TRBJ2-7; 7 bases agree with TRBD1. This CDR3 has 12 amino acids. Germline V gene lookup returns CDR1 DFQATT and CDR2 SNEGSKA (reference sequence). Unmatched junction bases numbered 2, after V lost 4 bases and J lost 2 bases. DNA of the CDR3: TGCAGTGCTAAAGGACAGGCCTACGAGCAGTACTTC. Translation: CSAKGQAYEQYF.

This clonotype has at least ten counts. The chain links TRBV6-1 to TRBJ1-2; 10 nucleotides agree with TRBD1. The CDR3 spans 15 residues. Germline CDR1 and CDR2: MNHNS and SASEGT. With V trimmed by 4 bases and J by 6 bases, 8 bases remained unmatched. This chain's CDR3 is CASSVDWGQGHGYTF. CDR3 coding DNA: TGTGCCAGCAGTGTTGATTGGGGACAGGGGCATGGCTACACCTTC.

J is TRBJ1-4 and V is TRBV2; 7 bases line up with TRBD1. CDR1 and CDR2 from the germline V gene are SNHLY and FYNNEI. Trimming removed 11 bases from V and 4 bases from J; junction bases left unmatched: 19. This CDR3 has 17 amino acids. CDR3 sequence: CAGLPTSSGTDNEKLFF. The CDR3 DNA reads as TGTGCCGGGCTACCCACTAGCTCCGGGACAGATAATGAAAAACTGTTTTTT. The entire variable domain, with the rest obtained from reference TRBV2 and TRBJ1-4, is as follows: EPEVTQTPSHQVTQMGQEVILRCVPISNHLYFYWYRQILGQKVEFLVSFYNNEISEKSEIFDDQFSVERPDGSNFTLKIRSTKLEDSAMYFCAGLPTSSGTDNEKLFFGSGTQLSVL.

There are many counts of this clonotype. CDR3 protein: CASSHGRSNQPQHF. The CDR3 nucleotides are TGTGCCAGCAGCCATGGACGGAGCAATCAGCCCCAGCATTTT. The genes are TRBV3-1 and TRBJ1-5; D is uncertain. CDR1 is LGHDT and CDR2 is YNNKEL in the germline V gene (reference sequence). The CDR3 is 14 residues long. V was shortened by 3 bases and J by 1 base, with 7 bases between the two germline ends.

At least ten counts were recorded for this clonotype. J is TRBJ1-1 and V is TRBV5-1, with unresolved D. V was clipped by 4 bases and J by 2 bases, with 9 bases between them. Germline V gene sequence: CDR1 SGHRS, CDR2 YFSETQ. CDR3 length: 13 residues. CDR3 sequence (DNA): TGCGCCAGCAGCGTCCGCGGAAACACTGAAGCTTTCTTT. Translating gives CASSVRGNTEAFF. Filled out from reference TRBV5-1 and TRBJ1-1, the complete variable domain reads KAGVTQTPRYLIKTRGQQVTLSCSPISGHRSVSWYQQTPGQGLQFLFEYFSETQRNKGNFPGRFSGRQFSNSRSEMNVSTLELGDSALYLCASSVRGNTEAFFGQGTRLTVV.

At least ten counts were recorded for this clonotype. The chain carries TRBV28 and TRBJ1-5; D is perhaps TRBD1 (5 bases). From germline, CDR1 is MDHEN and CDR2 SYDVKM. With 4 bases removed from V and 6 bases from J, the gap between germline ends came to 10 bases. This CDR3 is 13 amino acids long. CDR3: CASSSRVGQPQHF. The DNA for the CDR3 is TGTGCCAGCAGTTCCAGGGTGGGTCAGCCCCAGCATTTT.

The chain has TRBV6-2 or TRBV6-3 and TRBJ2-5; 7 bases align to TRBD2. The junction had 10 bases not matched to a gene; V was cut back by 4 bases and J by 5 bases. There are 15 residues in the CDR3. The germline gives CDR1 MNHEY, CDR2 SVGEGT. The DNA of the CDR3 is TGTGCCAGCAGTTTTACGCGGGAGATTGGGGAGACCCAGTACTTC. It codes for CASSFTREIGETQYF.

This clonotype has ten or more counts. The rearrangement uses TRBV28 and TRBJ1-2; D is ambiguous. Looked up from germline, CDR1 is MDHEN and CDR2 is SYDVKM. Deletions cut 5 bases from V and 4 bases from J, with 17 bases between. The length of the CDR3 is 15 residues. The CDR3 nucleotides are TGTGCCAGCAGTAGTTCCGGACGGCTCCTCTATGGCTACACCTTC. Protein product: CASSSSGRLLYGYTF.

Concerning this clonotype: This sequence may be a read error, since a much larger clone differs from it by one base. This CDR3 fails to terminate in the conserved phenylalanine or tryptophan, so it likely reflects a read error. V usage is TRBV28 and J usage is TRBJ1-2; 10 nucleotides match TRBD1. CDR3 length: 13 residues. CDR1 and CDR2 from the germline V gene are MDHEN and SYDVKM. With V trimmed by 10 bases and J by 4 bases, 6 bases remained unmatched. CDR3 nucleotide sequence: TGTGCCACCAGGACAGGGGGGTTCTATGGCTACACCTCC. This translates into CATRTGGFYGYTS.

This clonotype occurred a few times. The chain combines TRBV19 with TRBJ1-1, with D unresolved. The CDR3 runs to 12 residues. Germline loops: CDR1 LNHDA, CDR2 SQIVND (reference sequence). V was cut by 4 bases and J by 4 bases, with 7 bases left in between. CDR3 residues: CASSNWATEAFF. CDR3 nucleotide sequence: TGTGCCAGTAGTAACTGGGCCACTGAAGCTTTCTTT.

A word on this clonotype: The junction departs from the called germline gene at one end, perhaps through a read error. The CDR3 region is CASSSLVGRQETRYF. CDR3 coding DNA: TGTGCCAGCAGTTCACTTGTGGGACGGCAAGAGACCCGGTACTTC. This chain links TRBV28 with TRBJ2-5, with D tentatively TRBD1 or TRBD2 (5 bases each). This CDR3 contains 15 residues. Germline V gives CDR1 MDHEN, CDR2 SYDVKM.

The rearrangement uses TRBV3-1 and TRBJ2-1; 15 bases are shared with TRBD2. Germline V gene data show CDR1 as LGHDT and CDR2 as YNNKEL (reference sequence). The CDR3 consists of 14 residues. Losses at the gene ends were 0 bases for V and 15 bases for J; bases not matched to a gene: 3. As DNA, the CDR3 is TGTGCCAGCAGCCAAGATGGGACTAGCGGGAGGACGTTCTTC. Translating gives CASSQDGTSGRTFF.

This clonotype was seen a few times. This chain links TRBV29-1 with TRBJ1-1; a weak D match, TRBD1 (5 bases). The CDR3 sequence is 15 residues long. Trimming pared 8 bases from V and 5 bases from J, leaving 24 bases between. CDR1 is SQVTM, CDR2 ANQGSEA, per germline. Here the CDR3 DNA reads TGCAGCTCATCGGGGCCAGGCAGGGTAGGAACTGAAGCTTTCTTT. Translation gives CSSSGPGRVGTEAFF.

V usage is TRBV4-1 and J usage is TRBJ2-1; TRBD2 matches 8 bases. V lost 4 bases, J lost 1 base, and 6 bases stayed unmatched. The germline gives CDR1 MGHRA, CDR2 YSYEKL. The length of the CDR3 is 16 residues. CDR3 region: CASSPPERESYNEQFF. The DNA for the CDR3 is TGCGCCAGCAGCCCGCCGGAGCGGGAGTCCTACAATGAGCAGTTCTTC.

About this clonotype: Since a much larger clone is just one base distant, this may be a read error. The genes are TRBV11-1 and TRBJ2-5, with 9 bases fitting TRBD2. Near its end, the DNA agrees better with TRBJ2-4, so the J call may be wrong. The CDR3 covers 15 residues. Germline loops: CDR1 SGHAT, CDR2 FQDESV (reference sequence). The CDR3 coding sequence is TGTGCCAGCGGCTTCCGCGGGAGGGCGGAAAACATTCAGTACTTC. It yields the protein CASGFRGRAENIQYF.

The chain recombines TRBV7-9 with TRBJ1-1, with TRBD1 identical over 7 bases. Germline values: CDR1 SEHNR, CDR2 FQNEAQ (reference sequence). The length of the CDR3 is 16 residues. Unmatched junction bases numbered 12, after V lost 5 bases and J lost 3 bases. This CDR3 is CASSGKTGLLDTEAFF. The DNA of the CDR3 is TGTGCCAGCAGCGGCAAGACAGGGCTGCTCGACACTGAAGCTTTCTTT.

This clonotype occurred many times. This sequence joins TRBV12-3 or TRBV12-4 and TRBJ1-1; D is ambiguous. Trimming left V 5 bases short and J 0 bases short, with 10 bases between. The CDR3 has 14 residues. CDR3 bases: TGTGCCAGCAGTGTAGGCATTTTGAACACTGAAGCTTTCTTT. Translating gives CASSVGILNTEAFF.

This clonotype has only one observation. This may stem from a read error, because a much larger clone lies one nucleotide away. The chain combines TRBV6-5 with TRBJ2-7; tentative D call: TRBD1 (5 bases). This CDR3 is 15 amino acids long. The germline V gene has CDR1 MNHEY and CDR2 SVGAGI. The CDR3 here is CAGSSKRLGHYEQYF. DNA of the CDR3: TGTGCCGGCAGTTCCAAACGCCTGGGGCATTACGAGCAGTACTTC.

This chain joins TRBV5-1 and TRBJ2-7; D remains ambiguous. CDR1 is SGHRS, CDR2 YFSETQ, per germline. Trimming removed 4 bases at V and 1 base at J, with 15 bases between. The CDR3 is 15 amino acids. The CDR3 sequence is CASSPVGRESYEQYF. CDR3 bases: TGCGCCAGCAGCCCCGTAGGACGAGAATCCTACGAGCAGTACTTC.

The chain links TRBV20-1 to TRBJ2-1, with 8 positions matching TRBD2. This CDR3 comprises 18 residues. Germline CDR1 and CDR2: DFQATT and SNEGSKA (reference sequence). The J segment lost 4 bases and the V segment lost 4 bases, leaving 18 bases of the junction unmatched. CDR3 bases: TGCAGTGCTAATACTCTAGCGGGCCCGACCCTGACTTACAATGAGCAGTTCTTC. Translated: CSANTLAGPTLTYNEQFF.

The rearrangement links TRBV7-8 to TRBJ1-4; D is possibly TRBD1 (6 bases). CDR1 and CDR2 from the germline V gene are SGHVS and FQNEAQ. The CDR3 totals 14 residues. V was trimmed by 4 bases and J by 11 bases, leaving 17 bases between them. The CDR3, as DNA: TGTGCCAGCAGCTCGGACAGTGGGAGCAGGAAACTGTTTTTT. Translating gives CASSSDSGSRKLFF.

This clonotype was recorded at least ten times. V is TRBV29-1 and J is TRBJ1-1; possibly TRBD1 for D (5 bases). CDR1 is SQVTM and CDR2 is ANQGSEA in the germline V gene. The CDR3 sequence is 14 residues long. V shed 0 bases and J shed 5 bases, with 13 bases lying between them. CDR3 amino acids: CSVEELQGGTEAFF. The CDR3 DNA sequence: TGCAGCGTTGAAGAGCTGCAGGGTGGGACTGAAGCTTTCTTT.

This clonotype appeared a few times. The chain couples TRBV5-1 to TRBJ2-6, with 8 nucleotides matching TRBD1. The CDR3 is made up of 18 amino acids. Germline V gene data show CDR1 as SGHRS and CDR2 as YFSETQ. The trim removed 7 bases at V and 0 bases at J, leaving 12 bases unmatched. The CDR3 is CASGKPGQVSSGANVLTF. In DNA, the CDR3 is TGCGCCAGCGGGAAACCGGGACAGGTGTCCTCTGGGGCCAACGTCCTGACTTTC.

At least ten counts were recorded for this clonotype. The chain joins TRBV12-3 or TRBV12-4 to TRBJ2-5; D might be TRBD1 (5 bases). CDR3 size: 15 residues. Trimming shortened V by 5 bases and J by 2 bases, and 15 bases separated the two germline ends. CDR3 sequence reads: CASSITATAQETQYF. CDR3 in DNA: TGTGCCAGCAGTATCACCGCGACAGCTCAAGAGACCCAGTACTTC.

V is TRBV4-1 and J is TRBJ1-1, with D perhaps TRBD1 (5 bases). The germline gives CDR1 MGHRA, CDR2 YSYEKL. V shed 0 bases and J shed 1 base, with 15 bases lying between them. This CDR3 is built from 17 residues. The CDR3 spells CASSQDPNGAQNTEAFF. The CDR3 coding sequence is TGCGCCAGCAGCCAAGATCCCAACGGGGCGCAGAACACTGAAGCTTTCTTT.

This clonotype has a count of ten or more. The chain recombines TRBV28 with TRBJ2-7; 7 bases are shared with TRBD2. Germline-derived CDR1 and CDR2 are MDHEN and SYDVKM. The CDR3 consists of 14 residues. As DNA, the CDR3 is TGTGCAGCGGTGGCTAGCGGCTCCTCCTACGAGCAGTACTTC. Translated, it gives CAAVASGSSYEQYF.

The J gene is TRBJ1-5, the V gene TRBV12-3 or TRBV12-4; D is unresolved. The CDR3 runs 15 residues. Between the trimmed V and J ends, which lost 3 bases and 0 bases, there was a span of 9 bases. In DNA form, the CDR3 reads TGTGCCAGCAGTTTTACTAGGGCTAGCAATCAGCCCCAGCATTTT. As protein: CASSFTRASNQPQHF.

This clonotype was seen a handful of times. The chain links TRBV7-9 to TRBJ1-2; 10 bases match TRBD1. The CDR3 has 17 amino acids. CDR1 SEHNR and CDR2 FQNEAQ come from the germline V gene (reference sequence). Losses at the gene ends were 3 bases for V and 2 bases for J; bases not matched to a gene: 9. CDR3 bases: TGTGCCAGCAGCTTTCCCGACAGGGGGCGATCCAACTATGGCTACACCTTC. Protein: CASSFPDRGRSNYGYTF.

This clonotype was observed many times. The CDR3 region is CASRGLQGAGGYTF. The CDR3 nucleotides are TGTGCCAGCAGGGGGCTACAGGGGGCAGGGGGCTACACCTTC. This chain uses TRBV28 with TRBJ1-2, with 9 positions matching TRBD1. The ends lost 6 bases at V and 8 bases at J; junction bases unmatched: 10. Germline V CDR1 and CDR2: MDHEN, SYDVKM. This CDR3 is 14 amino acids long.

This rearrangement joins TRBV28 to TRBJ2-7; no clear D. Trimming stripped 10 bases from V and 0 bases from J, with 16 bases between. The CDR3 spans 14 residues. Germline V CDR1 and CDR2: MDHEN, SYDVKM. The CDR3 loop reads CATLYSPSSYEQYF. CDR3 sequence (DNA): TGTGCCACCCTCTACAGCCCGAGCTCCTACGAGCAGTACTTC.